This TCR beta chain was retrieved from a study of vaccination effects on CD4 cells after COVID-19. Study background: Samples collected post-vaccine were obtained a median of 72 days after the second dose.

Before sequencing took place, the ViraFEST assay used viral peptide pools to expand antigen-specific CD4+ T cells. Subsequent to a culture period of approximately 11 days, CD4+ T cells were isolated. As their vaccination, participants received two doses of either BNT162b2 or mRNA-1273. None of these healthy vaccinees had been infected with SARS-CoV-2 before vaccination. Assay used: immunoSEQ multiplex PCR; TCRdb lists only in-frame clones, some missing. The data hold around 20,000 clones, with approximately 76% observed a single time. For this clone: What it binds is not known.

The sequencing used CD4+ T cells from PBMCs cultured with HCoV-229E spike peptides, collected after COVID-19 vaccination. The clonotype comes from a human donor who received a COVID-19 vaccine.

This CDR3 is CASRGGTSGSYEQYF. The CDR3 DNA is TGTGCCAGCAGAGGAGGGACTAGCGGTTCGTACGAGCAGTACTTC. The V and J genes are TRBV6-6 and TRBJ2-7, with 11 nucleotides matching TRBD2. Germline loops: CDR1 MNHNY, CDR2 SVGAGI (reference sequence). This CDR3 region has 15 residues. The ends lost 6 bases at V and 4 bases at J; junction bases unmatched: 8.